Below, 18 T cell receptor beta chains from the same sample are listed, as sequenced in a study of regulatory T cells in long-lasting Graves disease. The time point was: newly diagnosed GD, antithyroid drugs for less than 3 months. The TCR library used RNA extracted from PBMCs. Arm-PCR of CDR3 regions and iRepertoire HTBI primers were the basis on which TCR beta libraries were built. One entry per CDR3 protein results from TCRdb running MiXCR on the multiplex PCR reads. The table lists around 400,000 distinct CDR3 sequences, 15% to 17% of them singletons. This specimen consisted of peripheral blood mononuclear cells (PBMCs), obtained at new diagnosis, from a patient treated with antithyroid drugs. The receptors were sampled from a female donor with Graves disease.

This clonotype occurred a few times. The rearrangement links TRBV6-2 or TRBV6-3 to TRBJ2-7, with D possibly TRBD2 on 6 matching bases. Trimming shortened V by 7 bases and J by 2 bases, and 9 bases separated the two germline ends. CDR3 length: 12 residues. Germline CDR1 and CDR2: MNHEY and SVGEGT. The CDR3 sequence: CASMEGTYEQYF. CDR3 coding DNA: TGTGCCAGCATGGAGGGGACCTACGAGCAGTACTTC.

The chain has TRBV5-1 and TRBJ2-6; TRBD1 agrees at 8 bases. This CDR3 spans 16 amino acids. Germline CDR1 reads SGHRS; CDR2 reads YFSETQ. Trimming cost V 4 bases and J 2 bases; bases outside gene matches: 5. Written as DNA, the CDR3 is TGCGCCAGCAGCACGGGACAGGACCCTGGGGCCAACGTCCTGACTTTC. Translated, it gives CASSTGQDPGANVLTF. The full variable domain, in which reference TRBV5-1 and TRBJ2-6 provide the parts outside the CDR3, is KAGVTQTPRYLIKTRGQQVTLSCSPISGHRSVSWYQQTPGQGLQFLFEYFSETQRNKGNFPGRFSGRQFSNSRSEMNVSTLELGDSALYLCASSTGQDPGANVLTFGAGSRLTVL.

This clonotype was recorded many times. The chain joins TRBV7-2 to TRBJ2-7; tentatively, D is TRBD2 (5 bases). Germline V gene data show CDR1 as SGHTA and CDR2 as FQGNSA. The CDR3 runs to 16 residues. Deletions cut 5 bases from V and 2 bases from J, with 19 bases between. The DNA for the CDR3 is TGTGCCAGCAGCCAAGTACGAGTGCAGGAGGCCTACGAGCAGTACTTC. Amino acids: CASSQVRVQEAYEQYF.

This clonotype was picked up many times. The CDR3 region is CASTLATGRNYGYTF. Written as DNA, the CDR3 is TGTGCCAGCACCTTAGCCACCGGACGGAACTATGGCTACACCTTC. V gene TRBV27 combines with J gene TRBJ1-2; D call uncertain. The germline V and J ends were trimmed by 7 bases and 2 bases, with 17 bases remaining between them. The CDR3 covers 15 residues. Germline values: CDR1 MNHEY, CDR2 SMNVEV (reference sequence).

This clonotype was seen ten or more times. The rearrangement links TRBV2 to TRBJ1-1; a weak D match, TRBD1 (6 bases). Between the trimmed V and J ends, which lost 5 bases and 2 bases, there was a span of 12 bases. The CDR3 covers 14 residues. Germline CDR1 reads SNHLY; CDR2 reads FYNNEI. CDR3 sequence: CASSLTGRNTEAFF. The CDR3 DNA follows: TGTGCCAGCAGTTTGACAGGCCGTAACACTGAAGCTTTCTTT.

This clonotype showed up many times. The chain links TRBV5-1 to TRBJ1-1; D is undetermined. The CDR3 has 14 residues. The V end was cut by 5 bases, the J end by 0 bases, with 11 bases between. Germline CDR1 reads SGHRS; CDR2 reads YFSETQ. CDR3 DNA: TGCGCCAGCAGGGCAGGAACCATGAACACTGAAGCTTTCTTT. Its translation: CASRAGTMNTEAFF.

Note on this clonotype: It may be a read error: a sequence one base away is much more abundant. The rearrangement links TRBV4-3 to TRBJ2-5; D is uncertain. Germline CDR1 and CDR2: LGHNA and YSLEER. The CDR3 runs to 13 residues. Here the CDR3 reads CTSSQVGSETQYF. The CDR3 nucleotides are TGCACCAGCAGCCAAGTAGGCAGTGAGACCCAGTACTTC.

This chain connects TRBV3-1 to TRBJ1-6; D is undetermined. V gave up 5 bases and J gave up 9 bases, with 17 bases separating them. From germline, CDR1 is LGHDT and CDR2 YNNKEL (reference sequence). The CDR3 totals 15 residues. As DNA, the CDR3 is TGTGCCAGCAGCTATGGATTCGCGACCATTTCACCCCTCCACTTT. Amino acids: CASSYGFATISPLHF.

The genes are TRBV28 and TRBJ2-7; D is perhaps TRBD1 (6 bases). V lost 6 bases and J 6 bases, leaving 15 bases between the germline ends. CDR1 and CDR2 from the germline V gene are MDHEN and SYDVKM. The CDR3 length is 13 residues. The chain's CDR3 is CASSQGQGGEQYF. The CDR3 DNA reads as TGTGCCAGCAGCCAGGGACAAGGCGGCGAGCAGTACTTC.

In its sample, this clonotype was seen many times. The chain uses TRBV19 and TRBJ1-2; D remains ambiguous. The CDR3 runs to 15 residues. V was cut by 8 bases and J by 0 bases, with 16 bases left in between. The germline V gene encodes CDR1 LNHDA and CDR2 SQIVND (reference sequence). CDR3 amino acids: CASQEGRRTNYGYTF. DNA for the CDR3: TGTGCCAGTCAGGAAGGACGTCGGACTAACTATGGCTACACCTTC.

J is TRBJ2-1 and V is TRBV2, with TRBD2 matching 11 bases. After removal of 6 bases from V and 6 bases from J, the junction contained 7 bases not matched to a gene. The CDR3 consists of 15 residues. Germline V CDR1 and CDR2: SNHLY, FYNNEI. This chain's CDR3 is CASSVTSGSGNEQFF. The CDR3, as DNA: TGTGCCAGCAGCGTAACTAGCGGGAGCGGCAATGAGCAGTTCTTC. The full variable domain, in which reference TRBV2 and TRBJ2-1 provide the parts outside the CDR3, is EPEVTQTPSHQVTQMGQEVILRCVPISNHLYFYWYRQILGQKVEFLVSFYNNEISEKSEIFDDQFSVERPDGSNFTLKIRSTKLEDSAMYFCASSVTSGSGNEQFFGPGTRLTVL.

This clonotype was seen ten or more times. The gene calls are TRBV12-3 or TRBV12-4 and TRBJ1-4; 10 nucleotides match TRBD1. The CDR3 length is 15 residues. J lost 2 bases, V lost 7 bases, and 4 bases had no gene match. In DNA, the CDR3 is TGTGCCAGCAAACGGGACAGGGGTACTAATGAAAAACTGTTTTTT. Its translation is CASKRDRGTNEKLFF.

This clonotype has ten or more counts. The genes are TRBV20-1 and TRBJ2-1; 12 bases are a match to TRBD2. With 1 base clipped from V and 0 bases from J, the junction kept 16 bases outside the gene matches. The germline CDR1 and CDR2 sequences are DFQATT and SNEGSKA (reference sequence). This CDR3 is 21 amino acids long. The CDR3 loop is CSARGPPSSGRGISSYNEQFF. Written as DNA, the CDR3 is TGCAGTGCTAGAGGGCCCCCGTCTAGCGGGAGGGGAATTAGCTCCTACAATGAGCAGTTCTTC.

Worth noting for this clonotype: A far more abundant clone sits one base away, making this likely a read error. CDR3 bases: TGTGCCAGCAGCTCAGGTAGCCAGGGAGGGCAAGAGACCCAGTACTTC. Its translation: CASSSGSQGGQETQYF. The V call is TRBV7-2, the J call TRBJ2-7, with TRBD2 matching over 7 bases. The end of the DNA is better explained by TRBJ2-5, so the J call may be wrong. CDR3 length: 16 amino acids. The germline gives CDR1 SGHTA, CDR2 FQGNSA.

This clonotype was counted many times. V is TRBV12-3 or TRBV12-4 and J is TRBJ2-2, with TRBD1 identical over 10 bases. The CDR3 consists of 15 residues. The junction had 5 bases not matched to a gene; V was cut back by 5 bases and J by 5 bases. The CDR3 DNA is TGTGCCAGCAGTCCTAGGACAGGGGGGACCGGGGAGCTGTTTTTT. Encoded protein: CASSPRTGGTGELFF.

This clonotype occurred a few times. The chain recombines TRBV6-1 with TRBJ2-7, with TRBD2 matching over 9 bases. With 5 bases clipped from V and 0 bases from J, the junction kept 14 bases outside the gene matches. Germline CDR1 and CDR2: MNHNS and SASEGT. The CDR3 runs 18 residues. CDR3 DNA sequence: TGTGCCAGCAGTCCCACTAGCGGGCTTCTTCAGGGCTCCTACGAGCAGTACTTC. Encoded protein: CASSPTSGLLQGSYEQYF.

This clonotype was seen only a few times. This chain connects TRBV28 to TRBJ1-2, with D tentatively TRBD1 (5 bases). The V and J ends lost 6 bases and 5 bases respectively, with 19 bases between them. There are 15 residues in the CDR3. Germline V gene data show CDR1 as MDHEN and CDR2 as SYDVKM. Here the CDR3 DNA reads TGTGCCAGCAGAGAGTACGGAGGGGAAAAGTATGGCTACACCTTC. Its protein is CASREYGGEKYGYTF.

This clonotype was recorded many times. V usage is TRBV20-1 and J usage is TRBJ1-1; 9 nucleotides match TRBD1. The CDR3 is 14 amino acids. The J segment lost 5 bases and the V segment lost 6 bases, leaving 10 bases of the junction unmatched. Germline V CDR1 and CDR2: DFQATT, SNEGSKA (reference sequence). The CDR3 loop reads CSAPLRQGGTEAFF. The CDR3 DNA sequence: TGCAGTGCACCCCTGAGACAGGGGGGAACTGAAGCTTTCTTT.